This T cell receptor (beta chain) was recovered during a study of CD8+ T cells in alopecia areata. On the study more broadly: Those treated were given oral tofacitinib at 5 to 10 mg twice daily. Study findings and constraints: Unlike in mice, where it was clearer, TCR sharing across patients was less clear, possibly HLA-related.

After isolation, RNA underwent reverse transcription to generate cDNA as the sequencing template. TCRdb keeps only in-frame clones here, not all; method: immunoSEQ multiplex PCR. Of 120,000 or so clones in the sample, 45% to 65% were seen once. Remarks on this clone: The target antigen is unknown.

Patients with alopecia areata provided lesional scalp punch biopsies as well as peripheral blood. The source was CD4+ T cells sorted from blood, collected at week 0. The sequence derives from a human donor with alopecia areata.

The DNA for the CDR3 is TGTGCCAGCAGTACAAGGACAGGGGGGAGGACCCAGTACTTC. This gives the protein CASSTRTGGRTQYF. The gene calls are TRBV27 and TRBJ2-5; TRBD1 agrees at 10 bases. CDR3 length: 14 residues. J was trimmed by 7 bases and V by 5 bases; bases with no gene match: 7. Germline V CDR1 and CDR2: MNHEY, SMNVEV (reference sequence).